These T cell receptor beta chains were read from a single sample in a study of tumor and adjacent non-tumor tissue in lung cancer. One entry per CDR3 protein results from TCRdb running MiXCR on the multiplex PCR reads. In the table there are tens of thousands of distinct CDR3 sequences, around 80% of which are singletons. The sequencing sample was made of distant non-tumor lung tissue. The receptors were gathered from a man between 65 and 80 years old with non-small cell lung cancer. Each CDR3 is given with its conserved first and last residue.

CDR3 length	V gene	J gene	CDR3 protein
14	TRBV7-8	.	CASSLAGTQKPQYF
13	TRBV29-1	TRBJ1-5	CRVLTYSNQPQNF
16	TRBV11-3	TRBJ1-1	CASSFRDRTLETEALF
13	TRBV30	TRBJ2-1	CAWSVLGAGGEFF
15	TRBV5-6	TRBJ1-2	CGSSFGASVHYGYTF
18	TRBV12-3/TRBV12-4	TRBJ1-3	CASNRPGTRIGSGNTLYF
14	TRBV28	TRBJ2-2	CASSPNRMAGELFF
16	TRBV6-6	TRBJ1-1	CTSSYSPGQGDTEAFF
12	TRBV29-1	TRBJ2-7	CSVDDSSYERYF
15	TRBV20-1	TRBJ2-7	CSVREGLSGTYEQYF